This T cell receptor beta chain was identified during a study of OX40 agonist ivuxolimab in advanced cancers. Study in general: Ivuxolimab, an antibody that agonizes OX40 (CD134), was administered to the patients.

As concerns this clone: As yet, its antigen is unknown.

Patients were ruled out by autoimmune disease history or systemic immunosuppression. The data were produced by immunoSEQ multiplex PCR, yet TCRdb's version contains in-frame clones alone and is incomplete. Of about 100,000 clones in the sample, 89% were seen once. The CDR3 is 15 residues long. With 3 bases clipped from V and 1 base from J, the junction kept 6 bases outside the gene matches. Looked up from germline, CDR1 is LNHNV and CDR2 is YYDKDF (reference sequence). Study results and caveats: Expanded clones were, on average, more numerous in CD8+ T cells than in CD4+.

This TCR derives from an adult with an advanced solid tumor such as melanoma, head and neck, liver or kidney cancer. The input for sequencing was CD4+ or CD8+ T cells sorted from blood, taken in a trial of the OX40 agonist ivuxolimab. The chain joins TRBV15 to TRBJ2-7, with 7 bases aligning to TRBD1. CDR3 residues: CATSRGTARSYEQYF. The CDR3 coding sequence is TGTGCCACCAGCAGGGGGACAGCAAGATCCTACGAGCAGTACTTC.